Listed below are T cell receptor beta chains from one sample, sequenced in a study of CD8 T cell repertoires and HIV-1 epitope variants. TCRdb keeps only in-frame clones here, not all; method: immunoSEQ multiplex PCR. The sample has about 5,600 clones; about two thirds are singletons. No cognate antigen is known for these TCRs. Sequencing input: cultured CD8+ T cells derived from PBMCs. The receptor set was obtained from a male donor with HIV. Each CDR3 is given with its conserved first and last residue. Fields, in order: J gene, V gene, clone size, D gene, CDR3 protein, CDR3 DNA. A D gene is named only where the DNA matches it firmly. Not all rows give a size; the values are once, few, many and, for expanded clones, a class.

j_gene: TRBJ2-1
v_gene: TRBV6-5
abundance: NA
d_gene: TRBD2
CDR3aa: CASSYSTTSGGNEQFF
CDR3nt: TGTGCCAGCAGTTACTCGACGACTAGCGGGGGTAATGAGCAGTTCTTC

j_gene: TRBJ1-1
v_gene: TRBV28
abundance: medium-sized
d_gene: NA
CDR3aa: CASSLLGSGEAFF
CDR3nt: TGTGCCAGCAGTTTATTGGGCTCGGGGGAAGCTTTCTTT

j_gene: TRBJ1-2
v_gene: TRBV7-9
abundance: few
d_gene: NA
CDR3aa: CASSHAGVVGQDGYTF
CDR3nt: TGTGCCAGCAGCCACGCCGGAGTGGTTGGGCAAGATGGCTACACCTTC

j_gene: TRBJ1-3
v_gene: TRBV13
abundance: few
d_gene: NA
CDR3aa: CASSGGFGASSGNTIYF
CDR3nt: TGTGCCAGCAGCGGTGGATTTGGGGCTAGCTCTGGAAACACCATATATTTT

j_gene: TRBJ1-5
v_gene: TRBV28
abundance: few
d_gene: NA
CDR3aa: CASSDTRGSSNQPQHF
CDR3nt: TGTGCCAGCAGCGATACACGGGGTTCGAGCAATCAGCCCCAGCATTTT

j_gene: TRBJ2-7
v_gene: TRBV7-2
abundance: NA
d_gene: NA
CDR3aa: CASSLSYEQYF
CDR3nt: TGTGCCAGCAGCTTATCCTACGAGCAGTACTTC

j_gene: TRBJ2-2
v_gene: TRBV27
abundance: NA
d_gene: TRBD1
CDR3aa: CASSSLKTGSNTGELFF
CDR3nt: TGTGCCAGCAGCTCATTGAAGACAGGGTCGAACACCGGGGAGCTGTTTTTT

j_gene: TRBJ2-5
v_gene: TRBV14
abundance: NA
d_gene: NA
CDR3aa: CASSQVRGRGTQYF
CDR3nt: TGTGCCAGCAGCCAAGTGCGGGGCCGGGGGACCCAGTACTTC

j_gene: TRBJ2-1
v_gene: TRBV28
abundance: NA
d_gene: NA
CDR3aa: CASSPLPVGDTYNEQFF
CDR3nt: TGTGCCAGCAGTCCCCTCCCGGTAGGGGATACCTACAATGAGCAGTTCTTC

j_gene: TRBJ1-5
v_gene: TRBV15
abundance: NA
d_gene: NA
CDR3aa: CATSRGVQPQHF
CDR3nt: TGTGCCACCAGCAGGGGGGTTCAGCCCCAGCATTTT

j_gene: TRBJ2-1
v_gene: TRBV5-5
abundance: NA
d_gene: NA
CDR3aa: CASSLGLSSSYNEQFF
CDR3nt: TGTGCCAGCAGCTTGGGACTGTCGAGCTCCTACAATGAGCAGTTCTTC

j_gene: TRBJ2-5
v_gene: TRBV5-1
abundance: NA
d_gene: TRBD1
CDR3aa: CASSTETGVATQYF
CDR3nt: TGCGCCAGCAGCACGGAGACAGGGGTAGCAACCCAGTACTTC

j_gene: TRBJ2-7
v_gene: TRBV6-1
abundance: medium-sized
d_gene: NA
CDR3aa: CASSARDNGYEQYF
CDR3nt: TGTGCCAGCAGTGCTCGGGACAACGGCTACGAGCAGTACTTC

j_gene: TRBJ1-1
v_gene: TRBV5-4
abundance: NA
d_gene: NA
CDR3aa: CASSLFQGGTEAFF
CDR3nt: TGTGCCAGCAGCTTGTTCCAGGGTGGCACTGAAGCTTTCTTT

j_gene: TRBJ2-1
v_gene: TRBV30
abundance: few
d_gene: NA
CDR3aa: CAWSEGEQLQFF
CDR3nt: TGTGCCTGGAGTGAGGGGGAACAGCTCCAGTTCTTC

j_gene: TRBJ1-5
v_gene: TRBV6-5
abundance: few
d_gene: NA
CDR3aa: CASSPTPQPQHF
CDR3nt: TGTGCCAGCAGCCCCACCCCTCAGCCCCAGCATTTT

j_gene: TRBJ2-1
v_gene: TRBV5-6
abundance: NA
d_gene: NA
CDR3aa: CASSLVQANEQFF
CDR3nt: TGTGCCAGCAGCTTGGTGCAGGCCAATGAGCAGTTCTTC

j_gene: TRBJ1-1
v_gene: TRBV6-5
abundance: NA
d_gene: TRBD1
CDR3aa: CASSPGGLGTEAFF
CDR3nt: TGTGCCAGCAGCCCAGGGGGTTTGGGCACTGAAGCTTTCTTT

j_gene: TRBJ2-7
v_gene: TRBV7-9
abundance: NA
d_gene: TRBD1
CDR3aa: CASTTWDRYEQYF
CDR3nt: TGTGCCAGCACCACTTGGGACAGATACGAGCAGTACTTC

j_gene: TRBJ1-1
v_gene: TRBV5-1
abundance: NA
d_gene: NA
CDR3aa: CASSLIGPGDGAHTF
CDR3nt: TGCGCCAGCAGCTTGATAGGGCCAGGGGATGGAGCTCATACTTTT

j_gene: TRBJ2-7
v_gene: TRBV2
abundance: few
d_gene: NA
CDR3aa: CASKQEGNEQYF
CDR3nt: TGTGCCTCGAAACAGGAGGGCAACGAGCAGTACTTC

j_gene: TRBJ2-7
v_gene: TRBV7-9
abundance: NA
d_gene: NA
CDR3aa: CASSDWGNSSYEQYF
CDR3nt: TGTGCCAGCAGCGACTGGGGCAACAGCTCCTACGAGCAGTACTTC

j_gene: TRBJ1-1
v_gene: TRBV29-1
abundance: NA
d_gene: NA
CDR3aa: CSVEGGGTEAFF
CDR3nt: TGCAGCGTTGAAGGGGGGGGGACTGAAGCTTTCTTT

j_gene: TRBJ1-1
v_gene: TRBV5-4
abundance: NA
d_gene: NA
CDR3aa: CASSFGGTEAFF
CDR3nt: TGTGCCAGCAGCTTCGGGGGCACTGAAGCTTTCTTT

j_gene: TRBJ2-3
v_gene: TRBV5-6
abundance: once
d_gene: NA
CDR3aa: CASSGTGAWADTQYF
CDR3nt: TGTGCCAGCAGTGGTACGGGAGCTTGGGCAGATACGCAGTATTTT

j_gene: TRBJ1-4
v_gene: TRBV5-4
abundance: NA
d_gene: NA
CDR3aa: CASSNRTGQRLFF
CDR3nt: TGTGCCAGCAGCAACCGAACAGGGCAGAGACTGTTTTTT

j_gene: TRBJ1-3
v_gene: TRBV27
abundance: NA
d_gene: NA
CDR3aa: CASSTSGSVGNTIYF
CDR3nt: TGTGCCAGTTCTACTTCAGGTTCCGTCGGAAACACCATATATTTT

j_gene: TRBJ2-7
v_gene: TRBV11-1
abundance: NA
d_gene: TRBD2
CDR3aa: CASSIHSGGASEQYF
CDR3nt: TGTGCCAGCAGCATCCATAGCGGGGGGGCCAGTGAGCAGTACTTC

j_gene: TRBJ1-2
v_gene: TRBV7-8
abundance: NA
d_gene: NA
CDR3aa: CASSLEGEHGYTF
CDR3nt: TGTGCCAGCAGCTTAGAAGGAGAACATGGCTACACCTTC

j_gene: TRBJ2-7
v_gene: TRBV27
abundance: NA
d_gene: TRBD1
CDR3aa: CASSWDRGLYYEQYF
CDR3nt: TGTGCCAGCAGTTGGGACAGGGGGTTATACTACGAGCAGTACTTC

j_gene: TRBJ2-7
v_gene: TRBV19
abundance: few
d_gene: TRBD2
CDR3aa: CASSMGVAGEEQYF
CDR3nt: TGTGCCAGTAGTATGGGGGTAGCGGGAGAAGAGCAGTACTTC

j_gene: TRBJ2-5
v_gene: TRBV11-2
abundance: NA
d_gene: TRBD1
CDR3aa: CASSQGTGAQETQYF
CDR3nt: TGTGCCAGCAGCCAGGGGACAGGGGCCCAAGAGACCCAGTACTTC

j_gene: TRBJ2-7
v_gene: TRBV7-9
abundance: few
d_gene: NA
CDR3aa: CASSLDRNYEQYF
CDR3nt: TGTGCCAGCAGCTTGGACAGAAACTACGAGCAGTACTTC

j_gene: TRBJ2-1
v_gene: TRBV7-4
abundance: NA
d_gene: NA
CDR3aa: CASSPTGGEQFF
CDR3nt: TGTGCCAGCAGCCCCACCGGGGGTGAGCAGTTCTTC

j_gene: TRBJ1-4
v_gene: TRBV7-9
abundance: NA
d_gene: NA
CDR3aa: CASSLGGINEKLFF
CDR3nt: TGTGCCAGCAGCTTAGGAGGAATTAATGAAAAACTGTTTTTT

j_gene: TRBJ2-3
v_gene: TRBV7-2
abundance: medium-sized
d_gene: TRBD1
CDR3aa: CASSPGQGNTDTQYF
CDR3nt: TGTGCCAGCAGCCCAGGACAGGGCAACACAGATACGCAGTATTTT

j_gene: TRBJ1-1
v_gene: TRBV9
abundance: once
d_gene: NA
CDR3aa: CASSPQIRVSTEAFF
CDR3nt: TGTGCCAGCAGCCCCCAAATCCGGGTTAGCACTGAAGCTTTCTTT

j_gene: TRBJ1-5
v_gene: TRBV5-8
abundance: NA
d_gene: TRBD1
CDR3aa: CASSFDATGDLVPQPQHF
CDR3nt: TGTGCCAGCAGCTTTGATGCTACAGGGGATCTAGTGCCTCAGCCCCAGCATTTT

j_gene: TRBJ2-7
v_gene: TRBV2
abundance: few
d_gene: NA
CDR3aa: CASSEDVGDFHEQYF
CDR3nt: TGTGCCAGCAGTGAAGATGTTGGCGACTTTCACGAGCAGTACTTC

j_gene: TRBJ2-1
v_gene: TRBV19
abundance: NA
d_gene: NA
CDR3aa: CASSILGGNNEQFF
CDR3nt: TGTGCCAGTAGTATCCTAGGCGGGAACAATGAGCAGTTCTTC

j_gene: TRBJ1-1
v_gene: TRBV2
abundance: NA
d_gene: NA
CDR3aa: CASSEDRRLNTEAFF
CDR3nt: TGTGCCAGCAGTGAAGACAGAAGATTGAACACTGAAGCTTTCTTT

j_gene: TRBJ1-4
v_gene: TRBV5-6
abundance: NA
d_gene: NA
CDR3aa: CASSFRVWSNEKLFF
CDR3nt: TGTGCCAGCAGCTTTAGGGTTTGGAGTAATGAAAAACTGTTTTTT

j_gene: TRBJ2-5
v_gene: TRBV11-2
abundance: NA
d_gene: NA
CDR3aa: CASSSYYGEETQYF
CDR3nt: TGTGCCAGCAGCTCGTACTACGGGGAGGAGACCCAGTACTTC

j_gene: TRBJ2-7
v_gene: TRBV9
abundance: few
d_gene: TRBD2
CDR3aa: CASSAAPGGQHEQYF
CDR3nt: TGTGCCAGCAGCGCTGCCCCGGGAGGGCAACACGAGCAGTACTTC